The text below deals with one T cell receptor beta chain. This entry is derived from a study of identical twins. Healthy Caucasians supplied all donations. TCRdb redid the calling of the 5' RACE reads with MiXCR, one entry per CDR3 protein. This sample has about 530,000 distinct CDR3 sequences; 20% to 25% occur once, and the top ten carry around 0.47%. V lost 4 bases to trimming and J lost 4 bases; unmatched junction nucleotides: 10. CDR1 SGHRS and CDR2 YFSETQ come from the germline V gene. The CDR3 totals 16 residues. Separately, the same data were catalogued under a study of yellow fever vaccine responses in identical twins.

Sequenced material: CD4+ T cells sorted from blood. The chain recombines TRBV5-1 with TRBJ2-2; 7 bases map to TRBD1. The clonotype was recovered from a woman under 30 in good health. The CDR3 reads CASSPRDSFLTGELFF. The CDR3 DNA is TGCGCCAGCAGCCCCAGGGACAGTTTCCTCACCGGGGAGCTGTTTTTT.